A selection of T cell receptor beta chains follows, all from one sample in a study of cytomegalovirus exposure and HLA in healthy donors. TCRdb keeps only in-frame clones here, not all; method: immunoSEQ multiplex PCR. Of roughly 88,000 clones in the sample, over 75% were seen once. The source material was PBMCs. The receptors derive from a man in his thirties or forties in good health and CMV-seropositive. CDR3s include the opening cysteine and the closing phenylalanine or tryptophan. D genes are given only for firm matches. A row's size may be missing; if present it is once, few, many or a size class.

abundance	v_gene	d_gene	j_gene	CDR3nt	CDR3aa
NA	TRBV6-1	TRBD2	TRBJ2-2	TGTGCCAGCAGTGGCGGGGCTAGCGGTCACACCGGGGAGCTGTTTTTT	CASSGGASGHTGELFF
NA	TRBV15	NA	TRBJ1-1	TGTGCCACCAGCGGGCGACAGCTAATGAACACTGAAGCTTTCTTT	CATSGRQLMNTEAFF
NA	TRBV4-1	NA	TRBJ1-6	TGCGCCAGCAGCCAAGAGGGGGGGGATTATAATTCACCCCTCCACTTT	CASSQEGGDYNSPLHF
NA	TRBV11-2	NA	TRBJ2-5	TGTGCCAGCAGCGCAGGGTTCGGAGTCGGAGAGACCCAGTACTTC	CASSAGFGVGETQYF
NA	TRBV30	TRBD2	TRBJ2-2	TGTGCCTGGACCCTGGGGGGGGAGGACACCGGGGAGCTGTTTTTT	CAWTLGGEDTGELFF
NA	TRBV9	TRBD1	TRBJ1-1	TGTGCCAGCAGCGGAGCAGCAGGGGGTGGCACTGAAGCTTTCTTT	CASSGAAGGGTEAFF
NA	TRBV7-2	NA	TRBJ1-6	TGTGCCAGCAGCTTAGGATCCAGTCAGAATTCACCCCTCCACTTT	CASSLGSSQNSPLHF
NA	TRBV6-1	NA	TRBJ2-3	TGTGCCAGCAGTGAAGTCGGGGGCACAGATACGCAGTATTTT	CASSEVGGTDTQYF
NA	TRBV7-9	NA	TRBJ1-1	TGTGCCAGCAGGTCCCCAGGGATGAACACTGAAGCTTTCTTT	CASRSPGMNTEAFF
NA	TRBV5-1	TRBD1	TRBJ2-7	TGCGCCAGCAGCCCAGGGACAGGGGGCTACGAGCAGTACTTC	CASSPGTGGYEQYF
NA	TRBV5-4	NA	TRBJ2-5	TGTGCCAGCAGCCCGTGGAGCGGCTCACCAAAAGAGACCCAGTACTTC	CASSPWSGSPKETQYF
NA	TRBV6-5	NA	TRBJ1-1	TGTGCCAGCAGTTATTGGAGAAGTGAGGGCACTGAAGCTTTCTTT	CASSYWRSEGTEAFF
NA	TRBV2	NA	TRBJ1-1	TGTGCCAGCTACCGCGGGGGACTCGCGAACACTGAAGCTTTCTTT	CASYRGGLANTEAFF
once	TRBV6-5	NA	TRBJ2-3	TGTGCCAGCAGTTACTCGAGGGTAACAGATACGCAGTATTTT	CASSYSRVTDTQYF
NA	TRBV4-2	TRBD1	TRBJ1-1	TGTGCCAGCAGCCAGGGGGACAGGGAGAACACTGAAGCTTTCTTT	CASSQGDRENTEAFF